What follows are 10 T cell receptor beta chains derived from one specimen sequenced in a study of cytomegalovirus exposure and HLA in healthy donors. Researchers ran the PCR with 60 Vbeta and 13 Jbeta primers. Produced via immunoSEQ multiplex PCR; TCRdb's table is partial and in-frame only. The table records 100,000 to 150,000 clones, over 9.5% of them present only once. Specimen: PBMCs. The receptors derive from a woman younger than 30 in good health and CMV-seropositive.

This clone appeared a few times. In DNA, the CDR3 is TGTGCCAGCAGTTCCCCCTCCGGGGGAGAGTACTACGAGCAGTACTTC. It encodes CASSSPSGGEYYEQYF. The rearrangement links TRBV28 to TRBJ2-5; D possibly corresponds to TRBD2 (6 bases). The J call is doubtful: the DNA matches TRBJ2-7 better. Germline CDR1 and CDR2: MDHEN and SYDVKM. The CDR3 has 16 amino acids.

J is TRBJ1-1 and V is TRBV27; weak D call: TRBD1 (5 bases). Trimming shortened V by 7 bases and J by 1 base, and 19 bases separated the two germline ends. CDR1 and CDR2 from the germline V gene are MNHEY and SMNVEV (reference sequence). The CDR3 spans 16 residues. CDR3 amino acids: CASTQFGGGRNTEAFF. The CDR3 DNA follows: TGTGCCAGCACTCAATTTGGGGGGGGTAGGAACACTGAAGCTTTCTTT.

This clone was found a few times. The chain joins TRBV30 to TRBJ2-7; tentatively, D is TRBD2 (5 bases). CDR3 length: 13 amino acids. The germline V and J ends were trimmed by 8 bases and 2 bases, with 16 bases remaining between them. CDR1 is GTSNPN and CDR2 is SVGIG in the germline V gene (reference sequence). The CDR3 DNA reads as TGTGCCCGACGCCTAGACGGGGCCTACGAGCAGTACTTC. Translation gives CARRLDGAYEQYF. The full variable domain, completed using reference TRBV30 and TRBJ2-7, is SQTIHQWPATLVQPVGSPLSLECTVEGTSNPNLYWYRQAAGRGLQLLFYSVGIGQISSEVPQNLSASRPQDRQFILSSKKLLLSDSGFYLCARRLDGAYEQYFGPGTRLTVT.

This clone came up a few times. This CDR3 is CASSYGGAAYEQYF. As DNA, the CDR3 is TGTGCCAGCAGTTACGGGGGGGCAGCCTACGAGCAGTACTTC. The V and J genes are TRBV6-5 and TRBJ2-7; tentative D call: TRBD2 (7 bases). Trimming cost V 2 bases and J 2 bases, with 10 bases left between them. Germline V lookup: CDR1 MNHEY, CDR2 SVGAGI. This CDR3 spans 14 amino acids.

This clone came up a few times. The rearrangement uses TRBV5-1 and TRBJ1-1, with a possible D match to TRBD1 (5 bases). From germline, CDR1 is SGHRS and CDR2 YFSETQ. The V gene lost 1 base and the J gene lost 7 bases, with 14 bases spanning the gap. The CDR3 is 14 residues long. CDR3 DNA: TGCGCCAGCAGCTTGTATGGGGGGATCATTGAAGCTTTCTTT. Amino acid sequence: CASSLYGGIIEAFF.

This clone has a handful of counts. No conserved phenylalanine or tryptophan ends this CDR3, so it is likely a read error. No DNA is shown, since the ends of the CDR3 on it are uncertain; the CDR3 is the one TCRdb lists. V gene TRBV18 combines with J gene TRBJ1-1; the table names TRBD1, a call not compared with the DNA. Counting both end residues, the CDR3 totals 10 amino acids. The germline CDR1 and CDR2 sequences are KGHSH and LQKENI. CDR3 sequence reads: CASSPPKDIG.

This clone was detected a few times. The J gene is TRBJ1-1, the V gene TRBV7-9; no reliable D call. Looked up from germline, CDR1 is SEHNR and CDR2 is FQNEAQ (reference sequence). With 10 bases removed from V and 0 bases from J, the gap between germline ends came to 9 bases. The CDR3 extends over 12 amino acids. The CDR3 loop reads CATHSMNTEAFF. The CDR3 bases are TGTGCCACCCACTCCATGAACACTGAAGCTTTCTTT.

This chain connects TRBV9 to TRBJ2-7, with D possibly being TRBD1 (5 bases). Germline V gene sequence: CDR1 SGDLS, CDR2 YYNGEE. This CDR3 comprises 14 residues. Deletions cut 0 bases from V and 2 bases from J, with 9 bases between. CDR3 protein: CASSVGGTAYEQYF. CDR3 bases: TGTGCCAGCAGCGTAGGGGGCACAGCCTACGAGCAGTACTTC.

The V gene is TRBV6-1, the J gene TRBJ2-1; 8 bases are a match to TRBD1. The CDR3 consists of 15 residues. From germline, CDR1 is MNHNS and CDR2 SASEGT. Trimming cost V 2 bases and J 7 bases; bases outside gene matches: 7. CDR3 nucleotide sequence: TGTGCCAGCAGTGAATCGGACAGGGTTTGGAATGAGCAGTTCTTC. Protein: CASSESDRVWNEQFF.

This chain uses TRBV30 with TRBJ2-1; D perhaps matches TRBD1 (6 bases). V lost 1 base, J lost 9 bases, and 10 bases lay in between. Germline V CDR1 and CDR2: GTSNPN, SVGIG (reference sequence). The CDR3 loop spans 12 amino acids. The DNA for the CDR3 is TGTGCCTGGAGTGACAGGGTCCGTGAGCAGTTCTTC. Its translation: CAWSDRVREQFF.